What follows describes a single T cell receptor (beta chain). The target antigen is unknown. This sample was taken from a study of T cells after yellow fever vaccination. Overall study context: Fractions of low cell number were prepared using SMART-Seq v4 Ultra Low Input.

This CDR3 is 13 amino acids long. CDR1 is MNHEY and CDR2 is SVGAGI in the germline V gene. V shed 4 bases, J shed 9 bases, and the junction held 4 bases outside the gene matches. Whole-study results and caveats: Most clones from primary vaccination were detected again post-booster (almost 98% CD4, around 88% CD8). Overlap between CD4 and CD8 compartments was detected for a small share of clonotypes.

Synthesis of TCR cDNA relied on 5'RACE template switching, which attached a universal primer site and UMIs. MiXCR, run by TCRdb on the 5' RACE reads, gives a single entry per CDR3 protein. Here the sample spans 500,000 to 700,000 distinct CDR3 sequences, roughly 21% being singletons. The source was PBMCs, collected 15 days after the yellow fever booster vaccination. The TCR comes from a man aged 25 to 40 who received the YFV17D yellow fever vaccine. The V and J genes are TRBV6-5 and TRBJ2-5, with 11 nucleotides matching TRBD1. DNA for the CDR3: TGTGCCAGCAGTTCCGGGACAGGGGGGTCCCAGTACTTC. It specifies CASSSGTGGSQYF.